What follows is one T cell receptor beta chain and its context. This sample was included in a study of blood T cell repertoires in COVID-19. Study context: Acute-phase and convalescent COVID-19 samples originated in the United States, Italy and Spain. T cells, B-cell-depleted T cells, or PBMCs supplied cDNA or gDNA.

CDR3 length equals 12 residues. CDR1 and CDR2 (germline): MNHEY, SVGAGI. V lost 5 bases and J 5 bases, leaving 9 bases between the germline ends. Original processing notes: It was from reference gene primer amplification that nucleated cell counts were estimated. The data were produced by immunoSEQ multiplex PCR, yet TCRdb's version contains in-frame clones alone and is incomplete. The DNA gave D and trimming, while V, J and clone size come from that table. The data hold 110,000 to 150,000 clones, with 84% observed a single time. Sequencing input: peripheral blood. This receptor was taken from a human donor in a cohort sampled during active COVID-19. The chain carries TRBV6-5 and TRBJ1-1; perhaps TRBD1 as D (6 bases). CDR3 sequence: CASSPGETEAFF. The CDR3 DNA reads TGTGCCAGCAGTCCAGGGGAGACTGAAGCTTTCTTT.